These 3 T cell receptor beta chains were sequenced from one sample in a study of post-analysis software for immune sequencing data. Their specific antigens are unknown. The study, taken as a whole, reports: A handful of TRBV segments were significantly more frequent in patients than in controls. TRBV5-6, TRBV5-1 and TRBV20-1 were among these segments.

Unique molecular identifiers were carried by the TCR beta cDNA libraries. Each CDR3 protein is one row after TCRdb ran MiXCR on the PCR reads. Found here are hundreds of thousands of distinct CDR3 sequences, 59% of them singletons; the top ten hold about 10%. Material for sequencing was blood. The receptors here all came from a girl aged 2-9 years with multiple sclerosis.

The chain is built from TRBV6-6 and TRBJ2-5, with D tentatively TRBD2 (7 bases). Germline CDR1 is MNHNY and CDR2 is SVGAGI (reference sequence). The CDR3 length is 17 residues. V gave up 0 bases and J gave up 1 base, with 15 bases separating them. CDR3 coding DNA: TGTGCCAGCAGTTACTCGGCGGGGGCTGCGGGCCAAGAGACCCAGTACTTC. Translating gives CASSYSAGAAGQETQYF.

The gene calls are TRBV4-1 and TRBJ2-5; D possibly corresponds to TRBD1 (5 bases). The CDR3 contains 15 residues. Trimming took off 0 bases at V and 1 base at J, with 9 bases between the two ends. Germline values: CDR1 MGHRA, CDR2 YSYEKL. The CDR3 is CASSQDGRAQETQYF. The CDR3 DNA follows: TGCGCCAGCAGCCAAGATGGCAGGGCCCAAGAGACCCAGTACTTC.

This clonotype was observed many times. This chain connects TRBV7-9 to TRBJ2-3; 8 bases agree with TRBD2. Germline-derived CDR1 and CDR2 are SEHNR and FQNEAQ (reference sequence). J lost 2 bases, V lost 4 bases, and 14 bases had no gene match. CDR3 size: 18 residues. CDR3 in amino acids: CASSSRVAAGGLTDTQYF. Here the CDR3 DNA reads TGTGCCAGCAGCTCCCGTGTTGCGGCGGGAGGCCTCACAGATACGCAGTATTTT.